This record looks at one TCR beta chain sequence and its context. This clonotype was counted at least ten times. Its binding antigen is unknown. Base qualities are not recorded, but no much larger clone differs from it by a single base. The CDR3 starts with the cysteine, ends with the phenylalanine, and has 16 residues. Only the CDR3 DNA is retained, 48 bases long and in frame from the first base. V is cut by 6 bases and J by 2 bases, and the space between the germline ends is 17 bases. The germline V gene yields SNHLY for CDR1 and FYNNEI for CDR2. This sample is part of a study of human T cells and chemical hapten exposure (dated by TCRdb to about 2021). As for the study more broadly: For sensitization, 2% DPC in acetone was applied to a roughly 2 cm by roughly 2 cm area of upper inner arm skin. Throughout the study period of 20 to 25 weeks, patients also received therapeutic DPC doses to the scalp every week. Patch testing on the upper back used Finn chambers containing 0.01% DPC, with scoring done after 6 days according to International Contact Dermatitis Research Group standards. The mostly female patient cohort included alopecia areata with under or over 50% scalp involvement, alopecia totalis and alopecia universalis. Libraries were pooled for sequencing, and per-sample TCR yields varied mainly because of small differences in library volumes within the pool. In alopecia patients, the study followed how the peripheral blood TCR repertoire changed in vivo over primary and secondary sensitization to diphenylcyclopropenone (DPC), a hapten. Patient blood was sampled pre-sensitization (week 0) and at 2, 6 and about 24 weeks after DPC sensitization. Blood for TCR sequencing was provided by twenty-nine alopecia patients at one to four time points (pre-sensitization, 2, 6 and 24 weeks). What the work shows at the level of the full study, not this receptor alone: The number of TCRs above 1 in 1000 frequency did not change with DPC sensitization; there was no evidence of global repertoire structure alterations. Significantly more large CDR3 similarity clusters were formed by expanded TCRs than by pre-sensitization or healthy control sets, consistent with antigen-driven responses. A positive correlation was found between the number of PT1 expanded TCRs and patch test score, with significance reached at thresholds 8, 16 and 32 but not 4. All patients had alopecia, a presumed autoimmune disease, so their immune response might differ from that of healthy individuals. After repeated subsampling, changes were observed in the strength of the expansion versus patch-test correlation and in the threshold at which the correlation became significant.

Libraries were prepared through RACE. Reads for this sample came from a NextSeq 500. Library preparation attached unique molecular identifiers to individual cDNA molecules for quantitative, reproducible TCR counting. For every blood RNA sample, sequencing covered both the TCR alpha and TCR beta chains. In the authors' own workflow: A median of roughly 100,000 TCRs per sample was observed, with a range of roughly 23,224 to 750,000. The Decombinator software suite was used to annotate the V, J and CDR3 of the TCR reads. To make PS versus PT1 abundance plots, every sample was subsampled to the same number of TCRs (28,000). TCRs were defined as expanded if absent before sensitization and observed at least eight times at the 2-week time point. The raw public data were reprocessed by TCRdb itself: fastp quality trimming at Q25, MiXCR clonotype calling, in-frame beta chains only. Rows with one shared CDR3 protein collapse into an entry with the most common genes and DNA. TCRdb, not the authors, supplied the V and J calls. The sample table lists 250,000 to 300,000 distinct CDR3 sequences, approximately 7.5% of them with a count of one. The ten largest clones represent about 1.1% of the sample.

Interpreted using the paper, the time point label stands for: pre-sensitization, week 0. In the paper's terms, the treatment or condition label means: therapeutic diphenylcyclopropenone sensitization with weekly scalp DPC. At every patch-test visit, the blood draw took place before the patch test was put on. Patients were considered eligible if aged 18 to 70, diagnosed with alopecia and deemed suitable for DPC therapy, and patients were excluded if pregnant. Unfractionated whole blood was collected in Tempus Blood RNA tubes, and total RNA was extracted from that blood. The sequencing here drew on whole blood, taken in connection with sensitization to the hapten diphenylcyclopropenone (DPC). This TCR was recovered from a man between 18 and 35 years old with alopecia areata. Some clones in this sample may be carry-over from other donors' samples. This sequence uses TRBV2 and TRBJ1-5; the D gene is perhaps TRBD1, from 6 matching bases. CDR3 reads: CASSGMTGGRNQPQHF. The DNA is TGTGCCAGCAGCGGAATGACAGGAGGGCGCAATCAGCCCCAGCATTTT.